Shown below are 17 T cell receptor beta chains from a single sample sequenced in a study of vaccination and CD4 T cells after COVID-19. The Oncomine TCR Beta short-read assay was applied to DNA of cultured CD4+ T cells. Each CDR3 protein gets one entry after TCRdb re-called the PCR reads with MiXCR. The profile covers 20,000 or so distinct CDR3 sequences, with approximately 29% appearing a single time and about an eighth taken by the ten largest. Treatment specified: approximately 9-day PBMC culture with coronavirus spike peptide pools or control peptides (ViraFEST assay). The antigens these receptors bind are not known. The specimen sequenced was cultured CD4+ T cells from blood. These receptors were collected from a human donor with COVID-19.

The chain has TRBV24-1 and TRBJ2-3; perhaps TRBD2 as D (6 bases). The CDR3 extends over 16 amino acids. The germline gives CDR1 KGHDR, CDR2 SFDVKD. Trimming left V 7 bases short and J 2 bases short, with 18 bases between. The DNA of the CDR3 is TGTGCCACCAGCCCCGGGGGACCCGGGTCCACAGATACGCAGTATTTT. It is translated as CATSPGGPGSTDTQYF.

The chain recombines TRBV12-3 or TRBV12-4 with TRBJ2-7; maybe TRBD2 (5 bases). The length of the CDR3 is 13 residues. V was trimmed by 3 bases and J by 6 bases, leaving 12 bases between them. Written as DNA, the CDR3 is TGTGCCAGCAGTTTTATCGGGGTTACCGAGCAGTACTTC. It is translated as CASSFIGVTEQYF.

The chain couples TRBV11-1 to TRBJ1-1; D not certain. The germline V and J ends were trimmed by 2 bases and 4 bases, with 11 bases remaining between them. There are 14 residues in the CDR3. Germline V gene data show CDR1 as SGHAT and CDR2 as FQDESV (reference sequence). The CDR3 protein is CASSLRVSSTEAFF. In DNA form, the CDR3 reads TGTGCCAGCAGCTTAAGGGTTTCCTCCACTGAAGCTTTCTTT.

The chain uses TRBV20-1 and TRBJ2-7; 7 positions match TRBD2. The CDR3 is made up of 16 amino acids. The germline V gene encodes CDR1 DFQATT and CDR2 SNEGSKA (reference sequence). V was clipped by 6 bases and J by 2 bases; unmatched bases: 16. The CDR3 is CSANSPSAGRTYEQYF. The CDR3 DNA reads TGCAGTGCCAATTCGCCATCAGCGGGGAGGACCTACGAGCAGTACTTC.

The V call is TRBV18, the J call TRBJ2-4; 7 bases are shared with TRBD2. The CDR3 has 16 amino acids. With 4 bases clipped from V and 6 bases from J, the junction kept 12 bases outside the gene matches. The germline CDR1 and CDR2 sequences are KGHSH and LQKENI. This chain's CDR3 is CASSLGGGPVGNIQYF. As DNA, the CDR3 is TGTGCCAGCTCACTAGGCGGGGGACCCGTCGGAAACATTCAGTACTTC.

The V gene is TRBV30, the J gene TRBJ1-4; possible D gene TRBD1, 5 bases. The CDR3 extends over 14 amino acids. V lost 0 bases to trimming and J lost 7 bases, with 12 bases between them. The germline gives CDR1 GTSNPN, CDR2 SVGIG (reference sequence). The CDR3 coding sequence is TGTGCCTGGAGTGTACAGGTCTGGGCTGAAAAACTGTTTTTT. Its protein product is CAWSVQVWAEKLFF. Filled out from reference TRBV30 and TRBJ1-4, the complete variable domain reads SQTIHQWPATLVQPVGSPLSLECTVEGTSNPNLYWYRQAAGRGLQLLFYSVGIGQISSEVPQNLSASRPQDRQFILSSKKLLLSDSGFYLCAWSVQVWAEKLFFGSGTQLSVL.

V usage is TRBV7-8 and J usage is TRBJ1-1; D possibly corresponds to TRBD1 (6 bases). Deletions cut 1 base from V and 1 base from J, with 10 bases between. CDR3 length: 15 residues. Germline CDR1 reads SGHVS; CDR2 reads FQNEAQ. CDR3 sequence: CASSLVGGQNTEAFF. The CDR3 DNA reads as TGTGCCAGCAGCTTAGTGGGGGGCCAGAACACTGAAGCTTTCTTT. Together with reference TRBV7-8 and TRBJ1-1, the CDR3 gives the full variable domain: GAGVSQSPRYKVAKRGQDVALRCDPISGHVSLFWYQQALGQGPEFLTYFQNEAQLDKSGLPSDRFFAERPEGSVSTLKIQRTQQEDSAVYLCASSLVGGQNTEAFFGQGTRLTVV.

This clonotype was detected a few times. The chain couples TRBV7-9 to TRBJ2-1; 7 bases line up with TRBD2. V lost 4 bases and J lost 11; bases outside the gene matches: 8. Per germline, CDR1 SEHNR and CDR2 FQNEAQ (reference sequence). CDR3 length: 13 residues. The CDR3, as DNA: TGTGCCAGCAGCTCCCCCGGGAGGCCGAAGCAGTTCTTC. Amino acids: CASSSPGRPKQFF.

There are a few counts of this clonotype. V gene TRBV6-1 combines with J gene TRBJ1-3; D not certain. V gave up 3 bases and J gave up 0 bases, with 9 bases separating them. The CDR3 is 15 residues long. CDR1 and CDR2 (germline): MNHNS, SASEGT. The CDR3 DNA sequence: TGTGCCAGCAGTGATCTCGACGGCTCTGGAAACACCATATATTTT. Its protein is CASSDLDGSGNTIYF.

The chain links TRBV20-1 to TRBJ2-1; D is undetermined. V lost 3 bases and J lost 5, with 11 bases in between. There are 13 residues in the CDR3. Per the germline V gene, CDR1 is DFQATT and CDR2 is SNEGSKA (reference sequence). The DNA of the CDR3 is TGCAGTGCTAGGGCGGCCCAAAACAATGAGCAGTTCTTC. This translates into CSARAAQNNEQFF.

V is TRBV11-2 and J is TRBJ1-2; D possibly corresponds to TRBD1 (5 bases). The CDR3 covers 13 residues. The germline CDR1 and CDR2 sequences are SGHAT and FQNNGV. Trimming left V 4 bases short and J 3 bases short, with 9 bases between. The CDR3 DNA follows: TGTGCCAGCAGCTGGCAGGGAGACTATGGCTACACCTTC. Translating it yields CASSWQGDYGYTF.

V gene TRBV20-1 combines with J gene TRBJ1-4; 7 bases agree with TRBD1. Looked up from germline, CDR1 is DFQATT and CDR2 is SNEGSKA (reference sequence). The CDR3 extends over 14 amino acids. Trimming took 6 bases from V and 10 from J; bases not matched to a gene: 14. CDR3 sequence: CSANIDRVEGKLFF. The CDR3 bases are TGCAGTGCCAACATCGACAGGGTCGAGGGAAAACTGTTTTTT.

The table lists this clonotype with a few counts. The CDR3 DNA reads TGCGCCAGCAGTGAGTCGGCAAGAGCGCGGAGGGAGCTGTTTTTT. Amino acid sequence: CASSESARARRELFF. This chain uses TRBV10-2 with TRBJ2-2; D uncertain. This CDR3 contains 15 residues. Trimming left V 0 bases short and J 9 bases short, with 14 bases between. The germline CDR1 and CDR2 sequences are WSHSY and SAAADI.

A single count supports this clonotype. The chain uses TRBV7-9 and TRBJ2-7; 7 bases are a match to TRBD1. Trimming removed 6 bases from V and 6 bases from J; junction bases left unmatched: 5. There are 12 residues in the CDR3. Per germline, CDR1 SEHNR and CDR2 FQNEAQ (reference sequence). CDR3 nucleotide sequence: TGTGCCAGCAGTAGGGGGCCTGCCGAGCAGTACTTC. Amino acids: CASSRGPAEQYF.

J is TRBJ2-3 and V is TRBV6-1; no reliable D call. The CDR3 covers 16 residues. The germline CDR1 and CDR2 sequences are MNHNS and SASEGT. V dropped 5 bases and J dropped 1 base, with 16 bases sitting between them. CDR3 amino acids: CASSPGLQSGTDTQYF. In DNA form, the CDR3 reads TGTGCCAGCAGTCCGGGCCTACAAAGTGGCACAGATACGCAGTATTTT.

For this clonotype: At one end the junction does not follow the germline gene, possibly because of a read error. V gene TRBV7-2 combines with J gene TRBJ1-2; 7 bases agree with TRBD1. The V gene's germline CDR1 is SGHTA and CDR2 FQGNSA. CDR3 length equals 14 residues. The CDR3 is CASRREGAGYGCTF. CDR3 sequence (DNA): TGTGCCAGCAGGAGAGAGGGGGCCGGGTATGGCTGCACCTTC. Supplemented by reference TRBV7-2 and TRBJ1-2, the full variable domain reads GAGVSQSPSNKVTEKGKDVELRCDPISGHTALYWYRQSLGQGLEFLIYFQGNSAPDKSGLPSDRFSAERTGGSVSTLTIQRTQQEDSAVYLCASRREGAGYGCTFGSGTRLTVV.

This clonotype was seen a few times. V gene TRBV2 combines with J gene TRBJ1-2; possible D gene TRBD1, 5 bases. Trimming shortened V by 7 bases and J by 2 bases, and 17 bases separated the two germline ends. CDR1 and CDR2 from the germline V gene are SNHLY and FYNNEI. This CDR3 spans 15 amino acids. CDR3 coding DNA: TGTGCCAGCAAGATCGAGGGGCAAGGAAACTATGGCTACACCTTC. It specifies CASKIEGQGNYGYTF.